Below are 10 T cell receptor beta chains sequenced from a single sample in a study of T cells after yellow fever vaccination. TCRdb used MiXCR to reprocess the 5' RACE reads, holding one entry per CDR3 protein. The sample includes about 58,000 distinct CDR3 sequences, about 5.2% of them seen just once. Material: PBMCs, either bulk or a sorted T-cell subset (CD4+, CD8+, memory, or dextramer-sorted; not recorded which), obtained on the day of the yellow fever booster vaccination. The receptors derive from a man aged 18 to 30 who received the YFV17D yellow fever vaccine.

This clonotype was picked up a small number of times. This rearrangement joins TRBV2 to TRBJ2-7; D gene uncertain. The V end was cut by 0 bases, the J end by 2 bases, with 11 bases between. The CDR3 extends over 15 amino acids. Germline assignment: CDR1 SNHLY and CDR2 FYNNEI. The CDR3 DNA reads as TGTGCCAGCAGTGAAGCCACCGCTTCCACCTACGAGCAGTACTTC. This encodes CASSEATASTYEQYF.

This clonotype occurred a few times. The chain couples TRBV19 to TRBJ2-5, with TRBD2 identical over 7 bases. Trimming cost V 5 bases and J 2 bases; bases outside gene matches: 2. CDR3 length: 13 amino acids. Germline V gives CDR1 LNHDA, CDR2 SQIVND (reference sequence). The CDR3 spells CASSGLVQETQYF. CDR3 DNA: TGTGCCAGTAGTGGACTAGTTCAAGAGACCCAGTACTTC. The variable domain in full, completed from reference TRBV19 and TRBJ2-5, reads DGGITQSPKYLFRKEGQNVTLSCEQNLNHDAMYWYRQDPGQGLRLIYYSQIVNDFQKGDIAEGYSVSREKKESFPLTVTSAQKNPTAFYLCASSGLVQETQYFGPGTRLLVL.

This clonotype occurred many times. J is TRBJ1-3 and V is TRBV7-9; 7 bases align to TRBD1. The CDR3 covers 20 residues. Germline V gene sequence: CDR1 SEHNR, CDR2 FQNEAQ (reference sequence). The junction had 16 bases not matched to a gene; V was cut back by 2 bases and J by 0 bases. The CDR3 sequence is CASSLYRLGPGQSSGNTIYF. CDR3 DNA sequence: TGTGCCAGCAGCTTATATAGACTGGGACCGGGACAGAGCTCTGGAAACACCATATATTTT.

This clonotype was detected only a few times. The chain is built from TRBV7-9 and TRBJ2-7; D perhaps matches TRBD2 (7 bases). V was pared by 1 base and J by 2 bases, with 12 bases between. This CDR3 region has 15 residues. Germline CDR1 SEHNR, CDR2 FQNEAQ (reference sequence). CDR3 sequence: CASSLDAGAPYEQYV. The DNA of the CDR3 is TGTGCCAGCAGCTTAGATGCGGGGGCCCCCTACGAGCAGTACGTC.

This clonotype has only a few counts. The V and J genes are TRBV2 and TRBJ1-5; possibly TRBD1 for D (6 bases). CDR1 SNHLY and CDR2 FYNNEI come from the germline V gene. V lost 8 bases, J lost 5 bases, and 13 bases lay in between. The CDR3 sequence is 13 residues long. The CDR3 nucleotides are TGTGCCAGCGGGTGGGGGGCCTATCAGCCCCAGCATTTT. Translating gives CASGWGAYQPQHF.

This clonotype was counted a few times. The chain employs TRBV27 and TRBJ2-3; 7 nucleotides agree with TRBD2. The germline CDR1 and CDR2 sequences are MNHEY and SMNVEV (reference sequence). Trimming took 5 bases from V and 2 from J; bases not matched to a gene: 4. The CDR3 has 14 residues. The CDR3 DNA is TGTGCCAGCAGTACCCGGGGGGACACAGATACGCAGTATTTT. Amino acid sequence: CASSTRGDTDTQYF.

This clonotype occurred a few times. This chain connects TRBV4-1 to TRBJ1-1; weak D call: TRBD1 (6 bases). V gave up 3 bases and J gave up 6 bases, with 17 bases separating them. The CDR3 covers 15 residues. CDR1 is MGHRA, CDR2 YSYEKL, per germline. The CDR3 region has the DNA TGCGCCAGCAGCCACCTGAGCAAGACAGGCCCTGAAGCTTTCTTT. Its protein product is CASSHLSKTGPEAFF.

This clonotype was observed many times. The V and J genes are TRBV4-3 and TRBJ2-1; 9 bases line up with TRBD2. The CDR3 is made up of 16 amino acids. V lost 4 bases, J lost 1 base, and 5 bases stayed unmatched. Germline CDR1 and CDR2: LGHNA and YSLEER. The CDR3 DNA reads as TGCGCCAGCAGCCCGACTAGCGGTGCTTCCTACAATGAGCAGTTCTTC. Translated: CASSPTSGASYNEQFF.

This clonotype was picked up many times. The chain joins TRBV12-3 or TRBV12-4 to TRBJ1-2, with D perhaps matching TRBD1 (6 bases). Trimming removed 1 base at V and 5 bases at J, with 14 bases between. The CDR3 loop spans 15 amino acids. The CDR3: CASSLGGRGGYGYTF. CDR3 bases: TGTGCCAGCAGTTTAGGAGGCAGGGGCGGTTATGGCTACACCTTC.

This clonotype has just a few counts. V gene TRBV10-3 combines with J gene TRBJ1-3; TRBD1 matches 9 bases. V shed 11 bases and J 4 bases; nucleotides not matched to a gene: 9. The germline gives CDR1 ENHRY, CDR2 SYGVKD. The CDR3 covers 14 residues. The CDR3 coding sequence is TGTGCCCTCCGGGACAGGGACGAAGGAAACACCATATATTTT. Translation gives CALRDRDEGNTIYF.